What follows are 25 T cell receptor beta chains derived from one specimen sequenced in a study of T cell responses to AZD1222 COVID-19 vaccine. This table comes from immunoSEQ multiplex PCR, and its TCRdb copy is limited to in-frame clones, with some not included. Here the sample spans some 150,000 clones, over 75% being singletons. The sequencing used peripheral blood, collected 28 days after the second AZD1222 dose. The receptors originated from an adult who received the AZD1222 COVID-19 vaccine.

This chain joins TRBV29-1 and TRBJ1-2; D unresolved. The germline V gene has CDR1 SQVTM and CDR2 ANQGSEA. This CDR3 region has 12 residues. V lost 0 bases and J lost 4, with 6 bases in between. For the CDR3, the DNA is TGCAGCGTTGAAGATGGCCTCTATGGCTACACCTTC. Translated, it gives CSVEDGLYGYTF. Combining the CDR3 with reference TRBV29-1 and TRBJ1-2 gives the whole variable domain SAVISQKPSRDICQRGTSLTIQCQVDSQVTMMFWYRQQPGQSLTLIATANQGSEATYESGFVIDKFPISRPNLTFSTLTVSNMSPEDSSIYLCSVEDGLYGYTFGSGTRLTVV.

The count of this clone is one. The V gene is TRBV6-1, the J gene TRBJ1-4, with D hard to call. This CDR3 contains 11 residues. V dropped 5 bases and J dropped 12 bases, with 10 bases sitting between them. The germline CDR1 and CDR2 sequences are MNHNS and SASEGT. Written as DNA, the CDR3 is TGTGCCAGCAGTACTCGGGCGGAACTGTTTTTT. Translation gives CASSTRAELFF.

This chain uses TRBV28 with TRBJ2-3, with 10 bases that match TRBD1. CDR3 length equals 15 residues. CDR1 MDHEN and CDR2 SYDVKM come from the germline V gene. Trimming removed 6 bases from V and 1 base from J; junction bases left unmatched: 4. This chain's CDR3 is CASRTGGVGTDTQYF. Here the CDR3 DNA reads TGTGCCAGCAGGACAGGGGGCGTGGGCACAGATACGCAGTATTTT.

The rearrangement uses TRBV9 and TRBJ1-5, with D perhaps TRBD1 (5 bases). The germline V gene encodes CDR1 SGDLS and CDR2 YYNGEE. The V end lost 0 bases, the J end lost 3 bases, and 10 bases lay between the germline ends. The CDR3 covers 15 residues. CDR3 bases: TGTGCCAGCAGCGTAGTTTCGGGACCCAATCAGCCCCAGCATTTT. It codes for CASSVVSGPNQPQHF.

The chain has TRBV6-5 and TRBJ1-4; D remains ambiguous. This CDR3 has 16 residues. Germline V gene data show CDR1 as MNHEY and CDR2 as SVGAGI. Trimming stripped 4 bases from V and 4 bases from J, with 16 bases between. The CDR3 protein is CASSSLEGTGNEKLFF. Here the CDR3 DNA reads TGTGCCAGCAGTTCTTTAGAGGGAACCGGTAATGAAAAACTGTTTTTT.

This rearrangement joins TRBV6-1 to TRBJ2-7, with D tentatively TRBD1 or TRBD2 (5 bases each). The CDR3 has 13 amino acids. V was clipped by 3 bases and J by 9 bases, with 15 bases between them. Germline V gene data show CDR1 as MNHNS and CDR2 as SASEGT. The CDR3 sequence: CASSEAGATGQYF. The DNA of the CDR3 is TGTGCCAGCAGTGAGGCCGGGGCAACCGGGCAGTACTTC.

The chain links TRBV5-6 to TRBJ1-4; 7 bases map to TRBD1. The CDR3 loop spans 17 amino acids. The J segment lost 5 bases and the V segment lost 4 bases, leaving 14 bases of the junction unmatched. Germline V gene lookup returns CDR1 SGHDT and CDR2 YYEEEE. The CDR3, as DNA: TGTGCCAGCAGCGGCTCCATGGGCAGGGGGAAGAATGAAAAACTGTTTTTT. Amino acid sequence: CASSGSMGRGKNEKLFF.

This clone was seen a handful of times. The chain joins TRBV19 to TRBJ2-1, with 7 bases fitting TRBD2. The CDR3 is 16 residues long. The germline CDR1 and CDR2 sequences are LNHDA and SQIVND (reference sequence). V lost 5 bases, J lost 4 bases, and 11 bases stayed unmatched. CDR3 region: CASSSAGRTFYNEQFF. In nucleotides, the CDR3 is TGTGCCAGTAGTTCGGCCGGGAGGACTTTTTACAATGAGCAGTTCTTC.

This clone has only one observation. The chain combines TRBV6-5 with TRBJ2-7; 10 bases are shared with TRBD2. Germline V CDR1 and CDR2: MNHEY, SVGAGI. This CDR3 is built from 15 residues. V trimming: 7 bases; J trimming: 0 bases; junction bases outside the gene matches: 6. CDR3 nucleotides: TGTGCCAGCATCTCACTAGCGGGATTCTCCTACGAGCAGTACTTC. The encoded protein is CASISLAGFSYEQYF.

The J gene is TRBJ1-5, the V gene TRBV10-1; D is uncertain. CDR3 size: 13 residues. Germline loops: CDR1 WNHNN, CDR2 SYGVQD (reference sequence). The germline V and J ends were trimmed by 0 bases and 7 bases, with 7 bases remaining between them. This CDR3 is CASSESVGQPQHF. The DNA of the CDR3 is TGCGCCAGCAGTGAGTCTGTCGGCCAGCCCCAGCATTTT.

The chain links TRBV19 to TRBJ2-1, with 11 nucleotides matching TRBD2. The CDR3 is 15 amino acids. Germline-derived CDR1 and CDR2 are LNHDA and SQIVND (reference sequence). Trimming at V came to 5 bases and at J to 4 bases, leaving 4 bases not matched to a gene. This chain's CDR3 is CASSWGLAEYNEQFF. DNA of the CDR3: TGTGCCAGTAGTTGGGGACTAGCGGAGTACAATGAGCAGTTCTTC.

Note on this clone: Other DNA sequences in the sample encode the same CDR3. This chain uses TRBV14 with TRBJ1-1; D might be TRBD1 (5 bases). V was clipped by 1 base and J by 6 bases, with 6 bases between them. The CDR3 contains 12 residues. CDR1 SGHDN and CDR2 FVKESK come from the germline V gene. CDR3 nucleotide sequence: TGTGCCAGCAGCCAAGGGGGGTCTGAAGCTTTCTTT. Protein sequence: CASSQGGSEAFF. Full variable domain (remainder filled in from reference TRBV14 and TRBJ1-1): EAGVTQFPSHSVIEKGQTVTLRCDPISGHDNLYWYRRVMGKEIKFLLHFVKESKQDESGMPNNRFLAERTGGTYSTLKVQPAELEDSGVYFCASSQGGSEAFFGQGTRLTVV.

This rearrangement joins TRBV7-2 to TRBJ2-1, with D uncertain. Deletions cut 5 bases from V and 7 bases from J, with 15 bases between. This CDR3 has 14 residues. CDR1 and CDR2 (germline): SGHTA, FQGNSA. CDR3 loop: CASSPRIGWNEQFF. CDR3 bases: TGTGCCAGCAGCCCGCGGATTGGCTGGAATGAGCAGTTCTTC.

The chain is built from TRBV20-1 and TRBJ1-5, with D uncertain. V was shortened by 6 bases and J by 6 bases, with 6 bases between the two germline ends. From germline, CDR1 is DFQATT and CDR2 SNEGSKA (reference sequence). CDR3 length: 10 residues. CDR3 nucleotides: TGCAGTGCCAAAGGTCAGCCCCAGCATTTT. Encoded protein: CSAKGQPQHF.

The chain joins TRBV5-1 to TRBJ2-1, with TRBD1 identical over 12 bases. Germline values: CDR1 SGHRS, CDR2 YFSETQ. The CDR3 covers 15 residues. Trimming cost V 2 bases and J 10 bases; bases outside gene matches: 7. CDR3 protein: CASSLSGTGGEEQFF. The DNA for the CDR3 is TGCGCCAGCAGCTTATCCGGGACAGGGGGCGAGGAGCAGTTCTTC.

The chain uses TRBV5-1 and TRBJ2-2, with 8 bases identical to TRBD2. V lost 4 bases to trimming and J lost 5 bases; unmatched junction nucleotides: 7. Germline-derived CDR1 and CDR2 are SGHRS and YFSETQ. This CDR3 comprises 15 residues. The CDR3 loop is CASSQGTRLTGELFF. The DNA for the CDR3 is TGCGCCAGCAGCCAAGGGACTAGACTTACCGGGGAGCTGTTTTTT. The complete variable domain, with remaining parts taken from reference TRBV5-1 and TRBJ2-2, reads KAGVTQTPRYLIKTRGQQVTLSCSPISGHRSVSWYQQTPGQGLQFLFEYFSETQRNKGNFPGRFSGRQFSNSRSEMNVSTLELGDSALYLCASSQGTRLTGELFFGEGSRLTVL.

The rearrangement joins TRBV11-2 to TRBJ1-3; D gene uncertain. CDR3 length: 14 amino acids. V was clipped by 6 bases and J by 0 bases, with 9 bases between them. CDR1 SGHAT and CDR2 FQNNGV come from the germline V gene. CDR3 sequence reads: CASSEGSSGNTIYF. DNA of the CDR3: TGTGCCAGCAGTGAGGGAAGCTCTGGAAACACCATATATTTT.

This chain connects TRBV12-5 to TRBJ1-5; 8 positions match TRBD1. The CDR3 sequence is 15 residues long. V gave up 4 bases and J gave up 4 bases; unmatched junction bases: 6. Germline V gene sequence: CDR1 LGHNT, CDR2 FRNRAP. The CDR3 DNA sequence: TGTGCTAGTGGTTCCGGGACAGGTCCTAATCAGCCCCAGCATTTT. Translation: CASGSGTGPNQPQHF.

The J gene is TRBJ1-6, the V gene TRBV3-1 (or the pseudogene TRBV3-2); no firm D call. Deletions cut 0 bases from V and 6 bases from J, with 6 bases between. There are 14 residues in the CDR3. Germline V gives CDR1 LGHDT, CDR2 YNNKEL (reference sequence). Here the CDR3 DNA reads TGTGCCAGCAGCCAAGACTTCTCTAATTCACCCCTCCACTTT. As protein: CASSQDFSNSPLHF.

The CDR3 DNA is TGTGCCAGCGTAGGGGGGGGAAGCAATCAGCCCCAGCATTTT. This translates into CASVGGGSNQPQHF. V gene TRBV6-5 combines with J gene TRBJ1-5; TRBD1 is a possible D gene (6 bases). The ends were cut back, 8 bases at V and 1 base at J, with 12 bases in the middle. Germline loops: CDR1 MNHEY, CDR2 SVGAGI. The CDR3 contains 14 residues.

J is TRBJ2-7 and V is TRBV11-1; D uncertain. Trimming removed 0 bases from V and 4 bases from J, with 10 bases in between. The CDR3 is 14 residues long. CDR1 and CDR2 from the germline V gene are SGHAT and FQDESV (reference sequence). The CDR3, as DNA: TGTGCCAGCAGCTTAGCCACCCCATCGTACGAGCAGTACTTC. It encodes CASSLATPSYEQYF.

The chain is built from TRBV9 and TRBJ1-3; perhaps TRBD1 as D (5 bases). CDR1 is SGDLS and CDR2 is YYNGEE in the germline V gene. Trimming pared 6 bases from V and 1 base from J, leaving 20 bases between. The CDR3 is made up of 17 amino acids. CDR3 residues: CASMTGGLGVSGNTIYF. Written as DNA, the CDR3 is TGTGCCAGCATGACCGGGGGTTTAGGTGTGTCTGGAAACACCATATATTTT.

The chain uses TRBV3-1 (or the pseudogene TRBV3-2) and TRBJ1-1; a possible D gene is TRBD1 (5 bases). V shed 4 bases and J shed 0 bases, with 12 bases lying between them. Looked up from germline, CDR1 is LGHDT and CDR2 is YNNKEL (reference sequence). This CDR3 comprises 15 residues. The CDR3, as DNA: TGTGCCAGCAGCCCCCAGGGATTTATGAACACTGAAGCTTTCTTT. Translating gives CASSPQGFMNTEAFF.

The chain recombines TRBV15 with TRBJ1-2; 7 positions agree with TRBD1. V lost 5 bases and J lost 5; bases outside the gene matches: 11. Looked up from germline, CDR1 is LNHNV and CDR2 is YYDKDF (reference sequence). CDR3 length: 15 amino acids. The CDR3 DNA sequence: TGTGCCACCAGCCCCGGGACAGCGAACTCTTATGGCTACACCTTC. Amino acids: CATSPGTANSYGYTF.

The gene calls are TRBV19 and TRBJ1-2, with D possibly matching TRBD1 (6 bases). Germline-derived CDR1 and CDR2 are LNHDA and SQIVND (reference sequence). V shed 9 bases and J shed 2 bases, with 10 bases lying between them. The CDR3 covers 12 residues. DNA of the CDR3: TGTGCCAGCAGGGGCCCCAACTATGGCTACACCTTC. Its protein is CASRGPNYGYTF.